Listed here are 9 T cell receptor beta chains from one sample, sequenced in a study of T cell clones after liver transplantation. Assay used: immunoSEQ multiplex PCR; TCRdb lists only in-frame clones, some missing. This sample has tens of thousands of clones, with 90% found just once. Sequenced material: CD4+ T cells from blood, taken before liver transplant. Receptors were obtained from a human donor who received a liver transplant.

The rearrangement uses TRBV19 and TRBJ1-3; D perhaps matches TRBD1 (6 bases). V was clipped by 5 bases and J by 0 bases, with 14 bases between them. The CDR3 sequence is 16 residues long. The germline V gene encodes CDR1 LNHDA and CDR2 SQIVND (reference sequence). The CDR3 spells CASSPADSRSGNTIYF. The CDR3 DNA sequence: TGTGCCAGTAGTCCAGCGGACAGCCGCTCTGGAAACACCATATATTTT.

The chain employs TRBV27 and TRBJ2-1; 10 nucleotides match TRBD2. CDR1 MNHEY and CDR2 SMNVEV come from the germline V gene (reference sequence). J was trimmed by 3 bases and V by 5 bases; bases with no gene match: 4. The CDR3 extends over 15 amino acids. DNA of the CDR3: TGTGCCAGCAGTGCTCGGACTAGCGGCTACAATGAGCAGTTCTTC. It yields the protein CASSARTSGYNEQFF.

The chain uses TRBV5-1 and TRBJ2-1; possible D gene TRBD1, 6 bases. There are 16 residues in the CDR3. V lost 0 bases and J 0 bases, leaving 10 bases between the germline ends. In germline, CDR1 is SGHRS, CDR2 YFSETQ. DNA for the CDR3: TGCGCCAGCAGCTTGGGTACAGGGAGCTCCTACAATGAGCAGTTCTTC. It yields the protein CASSLGTGSSYNEQFF. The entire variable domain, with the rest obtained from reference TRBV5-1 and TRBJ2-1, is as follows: KAGVTQTPRYLIKTRGQQVTLSCSPISGHRSVSWYQQTPGQGLQFLFEYFSETQRNKGNFPGRFSGRQFSNSRSEMNVSTLELGDSALYLCASSLGTGSSYNEQFFGPGTRLTVL.

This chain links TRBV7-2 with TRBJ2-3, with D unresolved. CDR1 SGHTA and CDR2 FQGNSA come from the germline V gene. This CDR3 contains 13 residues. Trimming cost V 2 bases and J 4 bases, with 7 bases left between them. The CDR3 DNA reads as TGTGCCAGCAGCTTACAGCCCCCAGATACGCAGTATTTT. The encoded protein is CASSLQPPDTQYF.

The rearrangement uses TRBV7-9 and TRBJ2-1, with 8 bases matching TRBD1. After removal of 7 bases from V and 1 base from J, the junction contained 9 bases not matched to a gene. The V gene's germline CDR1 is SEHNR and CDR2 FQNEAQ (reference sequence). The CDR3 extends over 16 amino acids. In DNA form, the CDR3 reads TGTGCCAGCATCGGAAGTCGGACAGGGTCCTACAATGAGCAGTTCTTC. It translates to CASIGSRTGSYNEQFF. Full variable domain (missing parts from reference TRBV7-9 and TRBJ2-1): DTGVSQNPRHKITKRGQNVTFRCDPISEHNRLYWYRQTLGQGPEFLTYFQNEAQLEKSRLLSDRFSAERPKGSFSTLEIQRTEQGDSAMYLCASIGSRTGSYNEQFFGPGTRLTVL.

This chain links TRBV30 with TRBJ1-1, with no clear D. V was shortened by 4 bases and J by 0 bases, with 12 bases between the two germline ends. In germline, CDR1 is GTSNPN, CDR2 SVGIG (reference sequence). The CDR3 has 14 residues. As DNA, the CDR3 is TGTGCCTGGACCCGGGAACGGTTGAACACTGAAGCTTTCTTT. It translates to CAWTRERLNTEAFF.

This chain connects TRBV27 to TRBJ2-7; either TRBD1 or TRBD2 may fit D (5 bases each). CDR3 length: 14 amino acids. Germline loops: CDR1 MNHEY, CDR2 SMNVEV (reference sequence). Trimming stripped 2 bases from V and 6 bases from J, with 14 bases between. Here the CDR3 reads CASSLGGRGSEQYF. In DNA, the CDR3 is TGTGCCAGCAGTTTAGGGGGTCGAGGGAGCGAGCAGTACTTC.

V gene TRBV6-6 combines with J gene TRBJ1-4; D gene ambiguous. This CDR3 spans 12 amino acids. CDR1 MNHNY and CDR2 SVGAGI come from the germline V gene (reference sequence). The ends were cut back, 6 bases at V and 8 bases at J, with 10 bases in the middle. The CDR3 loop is CASSTGNEKLFF. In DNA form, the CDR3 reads TGTGCCAGCAGCACCGGGAACGAAAAACTGTTTTTT.

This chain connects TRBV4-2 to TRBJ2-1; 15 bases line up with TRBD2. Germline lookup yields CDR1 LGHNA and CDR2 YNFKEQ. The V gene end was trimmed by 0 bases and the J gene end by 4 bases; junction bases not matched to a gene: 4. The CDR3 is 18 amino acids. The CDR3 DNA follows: TGTGCCAGCAGCCAAGAAAGGACTAGCGGGAGGGGGTACAATGAGCAGTTCTTC. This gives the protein CASSQERTSGRGYNEQFF.